A selection of T cell receptor beta chains follows, all from one sample in a study of T cell responses to AZD1222 COVID-19 vaccine. Repertoires were generated with immunoSEQ multiplex PCR, while TCRdb's copy carries only in-frame clones and drops some. The sample records about 130,000 clones, about 90% being singletons. The sample in question was peripheral blood, obtained on day 0 of MenACWY control vaccination. These receptors originate from an adult in good health. Both conserved end residues are part of each CDR3. D genes are given only for firm matches. Clone size is given for some rows only: seen once, a few or many times, or a class if the clone is expanded.

v_gene: TRBV6-2/TRBV6-3
abundance: few
d_gene: -
j_gene: TRBJ1-6
CDR3nt: TGTGCCAGCAGTTACGAAGAGGAGACAGCACCCCTCCACTTT
CDR3aa: CASSYEEETAPLHF

v_gene: TRBV20-1
abundance: -
d_gene: -
j_gene: TRBJ1-5
CDR3nt: TGCAGTGCTAGTGTAGGGTCAGAGCCCCAGCATTTT
CDR3aa: CSASVGSEPQHF

v_gene: TRBV2
abundance: -
d_gene: -
j_gene: TRBJ1-6
CDR3nt: TGTGCCAGCAGGCGCGGTGGTTCACCCCTCCACTTT
CDR3aa: CASRRGGSPLHF

v_gene: TRBV5-1
abundance: -
d_gene: -
j_gene: TRBJ2-1
CDR3nt: TGCGCCAGCAGCCTTCAGGAGACCTACAATGAGCAGTTCTTC
CDR3aa: CASSLQETYNEQFF

v_gene: TRBV6-4
abundance: -
d_gene: TRBD1
j_gene: TRBJ1-1
CDR3nt: TGTGCCAGCAGTTCTAAAGGGACAGTCACTGAAGCTTTCTTT
CDR3aa: CASSSKGTVTEAFF

v_gene: TRBV6-5
abundance: -
d_gene: -
j_gene: TRBJ1-1
CDR3nt: TGTGCCAGCGAGCGGAAAGGCACTGAAGCTTTCTTT
CDR3aa: CASERKGTEAFF

v_gene: TRBV6-5
abundance: -
d_gene: -
j_gene: TRBJ1-6
CDR3nt: TGTGCCAGCAGTTTACCCGGGGCAGGAAATAATTCACCCCTCCACTTT
CDR3aa: CASSLPGAGNNSPLHF

v_gene: TRBV19
abundance: -
d_gene: TRBD1
j_gene: TRBJ2-1
CDR3nt: TGTGCCAGTATTGCCGGGACAGGGAAGAATGAGCAGTTCTTC
CDR3aa: CASIAGTGKNEQFF

v_gene: TRBV19
abundance: -
d_gene: -
j_gene: TRBJ2-3
CDR3nt: TGTGCCAGTAGCCAACAGGGTCTCAACACAGATACGCAGTATTTT
CDR3aa: CASSQQGLNTDTQYF

v_gene: TRBV5-1
abundance: -
d_gene: -
j_gene: TRBJ1-1
CDR3nt: TGCGCCAGCAGCTTGGGACAGGTGAACACTGAAGCTTTCTTT
CDR3aa: CASSLGQVNTEAFF

v_gene: TRBV19
abundance: -
d_gene: TRBD1
j_gene: TRBJ2-1
CDR3nt: TGTGCCAGTAGCAGGCGGGACAGGGATCGGAATGAGCAGTTCTTC
CDR3aa: CASSRRDRDRNEQFF

v_gene: TRBV25-1
abundance: -
d_gene: -
j_gene: TRBJ2-3
CDR3nt: TGTGCCAGCAGTGATCCTTGGGGGGAAAAGACAGATACGCAGTATTTT
CDR3aa: CASSDPWGEKTDTQYF

v_gene: TRBV18
abundance: once
d_gene: TRBD2
j_gene: TRBJ2-1
CDR3nt: TGTGCCAGCTCACTCGGGACTAGCGGGAGAAGGACCCATGAGCAGTTCTTC
CDR3aa: CASSLGTSGRRTHEQFF

v_gene: TRBV28
abundance: -
d_gene: TRBD1
j_gene: TRBJ1-2
CDR3nt: TGTGCCAGCAGAGGACAGGGGTTATATGGCTACACCTTC
CDR3aa: CASRGQGLYGYTF

v_gene: TRBV2
abundance: -
d_gene: TRBD1
j_gene: TRBJ2-7
CDR3nt: TGTGCCAGCAGTGGGAGGGGGACAGGTTCCTCCTACGAGCAGTACTTC
CDR3aa: CASSGRGTGSSYEQYF

v_gene: TRBV29-1
abundance: -
d_gene: -
j_gene: TRBJ2-7
CDR3nt: TGCAGCGTCGGGGACCCCAGCTCCTACGAGCAGTACTTC
CDR3aa: CSVGDPSSYEQYF

v_gene: TRBV7-9
abundance: -
d_gene: -
j_gene: TRBJ1-6
CDR3nt: TGTGCCAGCAGCCCCCTGTTGGTGTCCTTCTATAATTCACCCCTCCACTTT
CDR3aa: CASSPLLVSFYNSPLHF

v_gene: TRBV2
abundance: few
d_gene: -
j_gene: TRBJ2-5
CDR3nt: TGTGCCAGCAGTGGACAGACGGGGGAGACCCAGTACTTC
CDR3aa: CASSGQTGETQYF

v_gene: TRBV19
abundance: -
d_gene: -
j_gene: TRBJ1-5
CDR3nt: TGTGCCAGTAGTAGGGGAGTCCAGGGACAGCCCCAGCATTTT
CDR3aa: CASSRGVQGQPQHF

v_gene: TRBV3-1/TRBV3-2
abundance: -
d_gene: -
j_gene: TRBJ2-3
CDR3nt: TGTGCCAGCAGCGTCTACTTGCGGGATAGGGAAACGGGGGCCACAGATACGCAGTATTTT
CDR3aa: CASSVYLRDRETGATDTQYF

v_gene: TRBV6-1
abundance: once
d_gene: -
j_gene: TRBJ1-4
CDR3nt: TGTGCCAGCAGTGAAGCGGACTTCGCAGTACTAAATGAAAAACTGTTTTTT
CDR3aa: CASSEADFAVLNEKLFF

v_gene: TRBV30
abundance: -
d_gene: -
j_gene: TRBJ2-4
CDR3nt: TGTGCCTGGAGTTTGCAGGGGGCCAAAAACATTCAGTACTTC
CDR3aa: CAWSLQGAKNIQYF

v_gene: TRBV19
abundance: -
d_gene: -
j_gene: TRBJ1-1
CDR3nt: TGTGCCAGTAGTCGCGGTAGGGGATCGGACACTGAAGCTTTCTTT
CDR3aa: CASSRGRGSDTEAFF

v_gene: TRBV7-6
abundance: once
d_gene: -
j_gene: TRBJ2-3
CDR3nt: TGTGCCAGCAGCGACCGGGTGACTGGGAGCACAGATACGCAGTATTTT
CDR3aa: CASSDRVTGSTDTQYF

v_gene: TRBV9
abundance: -
d_gene: TRBD1
j_gene: TRBJ1-4
CDR3nt: TGTGCCAGCAGCGTGGATACAGGGGGCGAAGGTGAAAAACTGTTTTTT
CDR3aa: CASSVDTGGEGEKLFF

v_gene: TRBV6-2/TRBV6-3
abundance: -
d_gene: -
j_gene: TRBJ2-3
CDR3nt: TGTGCCAGCAGTTACCCCCCCACAGATACGCAGTATTTT
CDR3aa: CASSYPPTDTQYF

v_gene: TRBV28
abundance: -
d_gene: -
j_gene: TRBJ2-7
CDR3nt: TGTGCCAGCGGCTCCCCTGGGGTTACGCACTCCTACGAGCAGTACTTC
CDR3aa: CASGSPGVTHSYEQYF

v_gene: TRBV9
abundance: -
d_gene: TRBD1
j_gene: TRBJ2-7
CDR3nt: TGTGCCAGCAGCGTAACAACAGGGGCATCCTACGAGCAGTACTTC
CDR3aa: CASSVTTGASYEQYF

v_gene: TRBV7-3
abundance: -
d_gene: -
j_gene: TRBJ1-6
CDR3nt: TGTGCCAGCAGCCGGGGGGCGCAGAATTCACCCCTCCACTTT
CDR3aa: CASSRGAQNSPLHF

v_gene: TRBV28
abundance: -
d_gene: -
j_gene: TRBJ1-1
CDR3nt: TGTGCCAGCAGTGATAACGATTATTCGGTGAACACTGAAGCTTTCTTT
CDR3aa: CASSDNDYSVNTEAFF

v_gene: TRBV7-9
abundance: few
d_gene: -
j_gene: TRBJ1-2
CDR3nt: TGTGCCAGCAGCATACCTACAGCGGCCTATGGCTACACCTTC
CDR3aa: CASSIPTAAYGYTF

v_gene: TRBV7-2
abundance: -
d_gene: TRBD2
j_gene: TRBJ2-5
CDR3nt: TGTGCCAGCAGTCTAGGGGGACTAGCGGGAGGGCCAGGGGAGACCCAGTACTTC
CDR3aa: CASSLGGLAGGPGETQYF

v_gene: TRBV5-1
abundance: -
d_gene: -
j_gene: TRBJ2-4
CDR3nt: TGCGCCAGCAGCCCCTGGGGGAATGGAGCCAAAAACATTCAGTACTTC
CDR3aa: CASSPWGNGAKNIQYF

v_gene: TRBV9
abundance: -
d_gene: TRBD1
j_gene: TRBJ2-3
CDR3nt: TGTGCCAGCAGCCCCCCAGGGACAGGGGCGCTACCCACAGATACGCAGTGTTTT
CDR3aa: CASSPPGTGALPTDTQCF

v_gene: TRBV2
abundance: -
d_gene: -
j_gene: TRBJ1-4
CDR3nt: TGTGCCAGCAGGCCGGGACACACTAATGAAAAACTGTTTTTT
CDR3aa: CASRPGHTNEKLFF

v_gene: TRBV19
abundance: -
d_gene: -
j_gene: TRBJ1-2
CDR3nt: TGTGCCAGTAGTATAGACCGGGACAACAGCTACACCTTC
CDR3aa: CASSIDRDNSYTF

v_gene: TRBV5-1
abundance: -
d_gene: -
j_gene: TRBJ1-5
CDR3nt: TGCGCCAGCAGCTTGGGCCCTCTAGGAACCAATCAGCCCCAGCATTTT
CDR3aa: CASSLGPLGTNQPQHF

v_gene: TRBV9
abundance: -
d_gene: -
j_gene: TRBJ2-1
CDR3nt: TGTGCCAGCAGCGTAGGGTGGGGGAGCAATGAGCAGTTCTTC
CDR3aa: CASSVGWGSNEQFF

v_gene: TRBV18
abundance: once
d_gene: TRBD2
j_gene: TRBJ2-3
CDR3nt: TGTGCCAGCTCACCCCTAGCGGGGGAGCAACGCACAGATACGCAGTATTTT
CDR3aa: CASSPLAGEQRTDTQYF

v_gene: TRBV6-1
abundance: -
d_gene: -
j_gene: TRBJ1-4
CDR3nt: TGTGCCAGCAGTGAACTGGGGGTGGGGGAAAAACTGTTTTTT
CDR3aa: CASSELGVGEKLFF

v_gene: TRBV15
abundance: -
d_gene: -
j_gene: TRBJ1-5
CDR3nt: TGTGCCACCAGCAGAGGGGAGGGACTCGGCAATCAGCCCCAGCATTTT
CDR3aa: CATSRGEGLGNQPQHF

v_gene: TRBV5-6
abundance: -
d_gene: TRBD2
j_gene: TRBJ2-7
CDR3nt: TGTGCCACCAGAAGCGGGGAATCCTACGAGCAGTACTTC
CDR3aa: CATRSGESYEQYF

v_gene: TRBV14
abundance: -
d_gene: -
j_gene: TRBJ1-2
CDR3nt: TGTGCCAGCAGCCAAGATCTAAGACATGGCTACACCTTC
CDR3aa: CASSQDLRHGYTF

v_gene: TRBV30
abundance: -
d_gene: -
j_gene: TRBJ2-7
CDR3nt: TGTGCCTGGAGACGGGGGCTCATGTCCTACGAGCAGTACTTC
CDR3aa: CAWRRGLMSYEQYF

v_gene: TRBV7-3
abundance: -
d_gene: TRBD2
j_gene: TRBJ2-1
CDR3nt: TGTGCCAGCAGCTCGGGACTAGCCCACAATGAGCAGTTCTTC
CDR3aa: CASSSGLAHNEQFF

v_gene: TRBV11-2
abundance: -
d_gene: TRBD1
j_gene: TRBJ1-6
CDR3nt: TGTGCCAGCAGCTTAGGGGGGACAGGGAATTCACCCCTCCACTTT
CDR3aa: CASSLGGTGNSPLHF

v_gene: TRBV18
abundance: -
d_gene: -
j_gene: TRBJ2-3
CDR3nt: TGTGCCAGCTCACCACCTGAAGGGACAGATACGCAGTATTTT
CDR3aa: CASSPPEGTDTQYF

v_gene: TRBV7-2
abundance: -
d_gene: -
j_gene: TRBJ2-7
CDR3nt: TGTGCCAGCAGCTTTAGGGGAACCTACGAGCAGTACTTC
CDR3aa: CASSFRGTYEQYF

v_gene: TRBV6-5
abundance: -
d_gene: -
j_gene: TRBJ2-3
CDR3nt: TGTGCCAGCGGATCCTCTCGATATAGCACAGATACGCAGTATTTT
CDR3aa: CASGSSRYSTDTQYF

v_gene: TRBV18
abundance: -
d_gene: -
j_gene: TRBJ1-1
CDR3nt: TGTGCCAGCTCCGGGAACGGGGACAACGCCTTGAACACTGAAGCTTTCTTT
CDR3aa: CASSGNGDNALNTEAFF

v_gene: TRBV5-1
abundance: -
d_gene: -
j_gene: TRBJ1-4
CDR3nt: TGCGCCAGCAGCTTGCTAGGTTGGGAGCTCCCCGACCTGTCTACCGATAATGAAAAACTGTTTTTT
CDR3aa: CASSLLGWELPDLSTDNEKLFF

v_gene: TRBV28
abundance: -
d_gene: TRBD2
j_gene: TRBJ2-5
CDR3nt: TGTGCCAGCAGTTTACAGGTAGCGGGGGAAGAGACCCAGTACTTC
CDR3aa: CASSLQVAGEETQYF

v_gene: TRBV6-1
abundance: -
d_gene: -
j_gene: TRBJ2-4
CDR3nt: TGTGCCAGCAGTCATGCTGGGACAGCCAAAAACATTCAGTACTTC
CDR3aa: CASSHAGTAKNIQYF

v_gene: TRBV5-5
abundance: -
d_gene: TRBD1
j_gene: TRBJ1-5
CDR3nt: TGTGCCAGCAGCTCTCGGACAGGTGATCAGCCCCAGCATTTT
CDR3aa: CASSSRTGDQPQHF

v_gene: TRBV27
abundance: -
d_gene: TRBD1
j_gene: TRBJ1-6
CDR3nt: TGTGCCAGCAGTTTGGCCCGGGACAGGGGTTCACCCCTCCACTTT
CDR3aa: CASSLARDRGSPLHF